Shown below are 18 T cell receptor beta chains from a single sample sequenced in a study of blood T cell repertoires in COVID-19. Some clones are missing from TCRdb's copy, which holds only in-frame ones; the method was immunoSEQ multiplex PCR. The sample holds 95,000 to 150,000 clones; around 76% are singletons and the top ten take over 2%. Material for sequencing was peripheral blood. These TCRs come from a man aged 70-80 years with acute or convalescent COVID-19.

The V gene is TRBV29-1, the J gene TRBJ2-5, with 9 positions matching TRBD2. Germline V CDR1 and CDR2: SQVTM, ANQGSEA. This CDR3 is built from 13 residues. V lost 4 bases to trimming and J lost 3 bases; unmatched junction nucleotides: 3. The CDR3 protein is CSVVRGGEETQYF. The DNA of the CDR3 is TGCAGCGTTGTGCGCGGGGGGGAAGAGACCCAGTACTTC.

The chain links TRBV6-2 or TRBV6-3 to TRBJ1-1; weak D call: TRBD1 (6 bases). CDR3 length: 14 amino acids. CDR1 MNHEY and CDR2 SVGEGT come from the germline V gene. Deletions cut 5 bases from V and 1 base from J, with 11 bases between. The CDR3: CASSRRTENTEAFF. CDR3 coding DNA: TGTGCCAGCAGTCGCCGGACAGAGAACACTGAAGCTTTCTTT.

This clone was detected a few times. The DNA for the CDR3 is TGTGCCAGCAGCATTCAGACAGGGGACGGGGAGCTGTTTTTT. It translates to CASSIQTGDGELFF. This sequence joins TRBV7-3 and TRBJ2-2; 8 bases match TRBD1. The CDR3 is 14 amino acids. V shed 5 bases, J shed 7 bases, and the junction held 6 bases outside the gene matches. CDR1 is SGHTA, CDR2 FQGTGA, per germline.

The chain uses TRBV7-2 and TRBJ1-1; D remains ambiguous. The CDR3 is 13 amino acids. The germline V gene encodes CDR1 SGHTA and CDR2 FQGNSA. Trimming stripped 5 bases from V and 6 bases from J, with 13 bases between. For the CDR3, the DNA is TGTGCCAGCAGCCCCCAACGGGAGTCTGAAGCTTTCTTT. Translating gives CASSPQRESEAFF.

J is TRBJ2-5 and V is TRBV5-1; 10 bases agree with TRBD1. The V and J ends lost 3 bases and 4 bases, in that order; junction bases with no gene match: 3. The CDR3 sequence is 14 residues long. Germline V gene lookup returns CDR1 SGHRS and CDR2 YFSETQ. The CDR3 DNA is TGCGCCAGCAGCTCAAGGACAGGGGGAGAGACCCAGTACTTC. It codes for CASSSRTGGETQYF.

The chain couples TRBV12-5 to TRBJ1-2; D unresolved. V shed 7 bases and J shed 7 bases, with 19 bases lying between them. CDR1 LGHNT and CDR2 FRNRAP come from the germline V gene. This CDR3 contains 14 residues. CDR3 coding DNA: TGTGCTAGTGCCTCCCAACGCGGAATTGGTGGCTACACCTTC. Translating gives CASASQRGIGGYTF.

The rearrangement links TRBV13 to TRBJ1-5; 8 bases fit TRBD1. The CDR3 is 16 amino acids. Germline V gene sequence: CDR1 PRHDT, CDR2 FYEKMQ (reference sequence). V lost 0 bases and J lost 3; bases outside the gene matches: 4. CDR3 nucleotides: TGTGCCAGCAGCTTAGGTTCGGGACAGGACAATCAGCCCCAGCATTTT. This translates into CASSLGSGQDNQPQHF.

V and J are TRBV6-1 and TRBJ1-5; D uncertain. The V and J ends lost 3 bases and 7 bases respectively, with 10 bases between them. Looked up from germline, CDR1 is MNHNS and CDR2 is SASEGT. This CDR3 comprises 13 residues. In nucleotides, the CDR3 is TGTGCCAGCAGTGAGTCGCAGCGACAGCCCCAGCATTTT. Its protein is CASSESQRQPQHF.

This clone was counted a few times. V usage is TRBV19 and J usage is TRBJ1-4; no firm D call. The CDR3 spans 14 residues. Trimming cost V 6 bases and J 8 bases, with 16 bases left between them. Germline V gene data show CDR1 as LNHDA and CDR2 as SQIVND (reference sequence). In nucleotides, the CDR3 is TGTGCCAGTAGCCCACAAGGGCGGGAAGAAAAACTGTTTTTT. Encoded protein: CASSPQGREEKLFF.

This chain joins TRBV5-1 and TRBJ1-1; weak D call: TRBD1 (6 bases). V lost 0 bases and J 1 base, leaving 10 bases between the germline ends. From germline, CDR1 is SGHRS and CDR2 YFSETQ. The CDR3 spans 15 residues. This CDR3 is CASSLDKTGNTEAFF. The CDR3 nucleotides are TGCGCCAGCAGCTTGGACAAGACAGGGAACACTGAAGCTTTCTTT.

The chain recombines TRBV24-1 with TRBJ2-5, with D possibly being TRBD2 (6 bases). The V end lost 2 bases, the J end lost 5 bases, and 14 bases lay between the germline ends. Per germline, CDR1 KGHDR and CDR2 SFDVKD. This CDR3 is built from 15 residues. The CDR3 is CATSDSAGPGETQYF. The CDR3 region has the DNA TGTGCCACCAGTGATTCCGCGGGGCCGGGGGAGACCCAGTACTTC.

The chain combines TRBV4-1 with TRBJ1-2, with D unclear. This CDR3 has 14 amino acids. V was shortened by 3 bases and J by 1 base, with 9 bases between the two germline ends. Germline loops: CDR1 MGHRA, CDR2 YSYEKL. The CDR3 nucleotides are TGCGCCAGCAGCCAGAAGGAGGGTAACTATGGCTACACCTTC. Its translation is CASSQKEGNYGYTF.

V and J are TRBV4-3 and TRBJ2-2; TRBD1 agrees at 9 bases. J was trimmed by 7 bases and V by 3 bases; bases with no gene match: 3. The CDR3 loop spans 14 amino acids. CDR1 and CDR2 (germline): LGHNA, YSLEER. This CDR3 reads CASSQDRGGGELFF. DNA of the CDR3: TGCGCCAGCAGCCAGGACAGGGGTGGCGGGGAGCTGTTTTTT.

The V and J genes are TRBV2 and TRBJ2-2; a weak D match, TRBD1 (5 bases). V was cut by 6 bases and J by 2 bases, with 10 bases left in between. This CDR3 is 14 amino acids long. Per the germline V gene, CDR1 is SNHLY and CDR2 is FYNNEI. CDR3 residues: CASRWQGNTGELFF. The CDR3 DNA reads TGTGCCAGCAGGTGGCAGGGCAACACCGGGGAGCTGTTTTTT.

The V and J genes are TRBV5-1 and TRBJ2-7; the D gene is possibly TRBD1 (6 bases). The CDR3 totals 14 residues. Trimming left V 5 bases short and J 3 bases short, with 15 bases between. The germline gives CDR1 SGHRS, CDR2 YFSETQ. This CDR3 is CASRQRGGHYEQYF. In DNA form, the CDR3 reads TGCGCCAGCAGGCAGAGAGGGGGACACTACGAGCAGTACTTC.

The chain links TRBV11-3 to TRBJ2-5; TRBD2 might be the D (6 bases). The CDR3 spans 16 residues. CDR1 is SGHNT, CDR2 YENEEA, per germline. V was trimmed by 5 bases and J by 2 bases, leaving 18 bases between them. In nucleotides, the CDR3 is TGTGCCAGCAGCCGGCTAGGGACTGGGACTCAAGAGACCCAGTACTTC. Protein product: CASSRLGTGTQETQYF.

The rearrangement joins TRBV11-3 to TRBJ1-1, with a weak D call TRBD1 (5 bases). CDR3 length: 15 amino acids. Germline CDR1 reads SGHNT; CDR2 reads YENEEA. Trimming took 3 bases from V and 0 from J, leaving 11 bases between them. The CDR3 is CASSLEGDMNTEAFF. DNA of the CDR3: TGTGCCAGCAGCTTGGAAGGGGATATGAACACTGAAGCTTTCTTT.

This clone came up once. The V and J genes are TRBV9 and TRBJ2-3; TRBD2 matches 9 bases. Germline CDR1 reads SGDLS; CDR2 reads YYNGEE. V was pared by 10 bases and J by 4 bases, with 10 bases of the junction left unmatched. CDR3 length: 14 residues. CDR3 nucleotide sequence: TGTGCCTCTCGTAGGGCGGGGGGGGCAGATACGCAGTATTTT. Translated: CASRRAGGADTQYF.